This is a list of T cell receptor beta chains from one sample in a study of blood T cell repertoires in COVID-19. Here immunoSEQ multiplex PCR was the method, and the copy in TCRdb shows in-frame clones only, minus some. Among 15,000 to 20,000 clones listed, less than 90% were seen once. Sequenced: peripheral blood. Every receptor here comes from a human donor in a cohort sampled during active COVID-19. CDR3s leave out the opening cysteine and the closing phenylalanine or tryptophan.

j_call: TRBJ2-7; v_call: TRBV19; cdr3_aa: ASTSGALEQY
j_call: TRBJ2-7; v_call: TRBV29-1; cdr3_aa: SAGTSIYEQY
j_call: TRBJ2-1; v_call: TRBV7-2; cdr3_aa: ASSLGFKGSEQF
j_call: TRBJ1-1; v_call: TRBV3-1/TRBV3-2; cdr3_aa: ASSQVGGGLAEAF
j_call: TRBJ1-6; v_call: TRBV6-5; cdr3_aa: ASARTEGSPLH
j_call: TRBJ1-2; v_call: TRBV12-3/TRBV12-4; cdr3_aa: ASSGRRGYGYT
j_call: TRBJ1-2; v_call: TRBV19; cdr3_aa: ASSAHRGANYGYT
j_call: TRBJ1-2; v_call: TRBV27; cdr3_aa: ASSLFSGAEEGYT
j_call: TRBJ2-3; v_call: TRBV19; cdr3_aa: ASSTGVSTDTQY
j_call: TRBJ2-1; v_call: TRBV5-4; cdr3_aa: ASSQTASSTSEQF
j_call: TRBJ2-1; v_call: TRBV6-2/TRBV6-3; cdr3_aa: ASSSWTSGGYNEQF
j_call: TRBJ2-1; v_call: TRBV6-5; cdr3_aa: ASSYEGQPYNEQF
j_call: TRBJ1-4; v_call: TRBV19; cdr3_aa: ASRPDLGRGVDGEKLF
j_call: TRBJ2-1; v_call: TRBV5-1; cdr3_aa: ASSPQGERRFEQF
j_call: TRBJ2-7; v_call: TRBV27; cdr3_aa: ASSTQSSGSGYEQY
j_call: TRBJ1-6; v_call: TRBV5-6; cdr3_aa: ASSFGTGSYNSPLH
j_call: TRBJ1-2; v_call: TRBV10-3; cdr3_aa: AISSGGTQNYGYT
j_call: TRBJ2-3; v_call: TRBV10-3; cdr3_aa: AISEQGAGVTDTQY
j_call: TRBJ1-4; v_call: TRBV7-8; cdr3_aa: ASSFGGGGQLF
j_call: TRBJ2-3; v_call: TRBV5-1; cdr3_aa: ASSFGQGALDTQY
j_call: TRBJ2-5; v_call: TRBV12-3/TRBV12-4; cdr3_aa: ASSPSETQY
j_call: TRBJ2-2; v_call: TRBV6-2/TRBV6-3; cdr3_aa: ASSRYRGLHTGELF
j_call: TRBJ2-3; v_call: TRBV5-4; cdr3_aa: ASSLTQGSDTQY
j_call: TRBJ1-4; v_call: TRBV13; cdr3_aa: ASSSNRGTNEKLF
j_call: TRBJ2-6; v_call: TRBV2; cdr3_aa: ASTVSRSGANVLT
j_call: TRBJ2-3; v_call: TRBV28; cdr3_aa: ASSPGGGALNTQY
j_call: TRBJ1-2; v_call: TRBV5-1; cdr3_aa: ASSERTGAPANYGYT
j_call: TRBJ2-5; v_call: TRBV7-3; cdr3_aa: ASSLTSGRGGETQY
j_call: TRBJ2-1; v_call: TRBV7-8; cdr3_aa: ASSSRSVAAYNEQF
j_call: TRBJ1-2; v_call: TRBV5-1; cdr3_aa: ASRKEGTKYGYT
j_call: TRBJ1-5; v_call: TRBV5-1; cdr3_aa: ASSLEGVGQPQH
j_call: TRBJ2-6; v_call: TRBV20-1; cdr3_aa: SASLAGSSGANVLT
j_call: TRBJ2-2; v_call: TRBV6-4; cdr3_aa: ASRRQGNTGELF
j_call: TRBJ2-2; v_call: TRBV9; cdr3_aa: ASSVNPGETGELF
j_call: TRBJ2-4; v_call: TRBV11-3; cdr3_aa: ASSLDFRNIQY
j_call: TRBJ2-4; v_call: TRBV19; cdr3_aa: ASSSRDRKNIQY
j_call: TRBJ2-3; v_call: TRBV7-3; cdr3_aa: ASSLAGASTDTQY
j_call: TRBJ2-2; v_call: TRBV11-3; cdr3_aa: ASSSGTGGSGELF
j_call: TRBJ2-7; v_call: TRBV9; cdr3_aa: ASSPSELQGYEQY
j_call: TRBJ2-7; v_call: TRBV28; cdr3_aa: ASSLSPGGDYEQY
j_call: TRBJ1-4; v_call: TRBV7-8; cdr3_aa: ASSSTGEIRKLF
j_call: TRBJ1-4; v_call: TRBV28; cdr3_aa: ASSLRQGIKKLF
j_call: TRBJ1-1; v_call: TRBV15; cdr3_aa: ATSRPSDRGITEAF
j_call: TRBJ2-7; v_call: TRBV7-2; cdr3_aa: ASSPDRAYEQY